Each of the 5 T cell receptor beta chains below was sequenced from the same sample in a study of cytomegalovirus exposure and HLA in healthy donors (dated by TCRdb to about 2017). Library preparation used the immunoSEQ multiplex PCR assay. The multiplex PCR relied on a mix of 60 forward primers for TCR Vbeta segments and 13 reverse primers for TCR Jbeta segments. In TCRdb, the immuneACCESS table is reduced to in-frame sequences with V and J assigned. These tables do not hold every clone; where another copy was compared, an unresolved V gene accounts for under half, and the others remain unexplained. The sample contains about 120,000 clones, 80% of them found a single time. The biggest ten clones account for more than 2.5% of the sample. Sequenced sample: PBMCs. The receptors were sampled from a male donor in good health and CMV-seronegative.

The CDR3 nucleotides are TGTGCCAGCAGTTTGACCGTTAGCGGGGGGCCGGAGCTGTTTTTT. This sequence encodes CASSLTVSGGPELFF. V and J are TRBV27 and TRBJ2-2; 10 bases match TRBD2. Trimming took 3 bases from V and 10 from J; bases not matched to a gene: 8. Germline values: CDR1 MNHEY, CDR2 SMNVEV (reference sequence). The CDR3 spans 15 residues.

The V call is TRBV7-9, the J call TRBJ2-1, with 8 nucleotides matching TRBD2. The CDR3 is 17 residues long. The V gene's germline CDR1 is SEHNR and CDR2 FQNEAQ (reference sequence). V lost 5 bases and J lost 6; bases outside the gene matches: 15. The CDR3 sequence: CASSPRAGEVSFNEQFF. The CDR3 nucleotides are TGTGCCAGCAGCCCCCGAGCGGGGGAGGTCTCTTTCAATGAGCAGTTCTTC. The full variable domain, with the rest looked up from reference TRBV7-9 and TRBJ2-1, is DTGVSQNPRHKITKRGQNVTFRCDPISEHNRLYWYRQTLGQGPEFLTYFQNEAQLEKSRLLSDRFSAERPKGSFSTLEIQRTEQGDSAMYLCASSPRAGEVSFNEQFFGPGTRLTVL.

This clone showed up just once. CDR3 coding DNA: TGTGCCAGCAGCTCTCAAGCAACAGGGAACACTGAAGCTTTCTTT. Its translation: CASSSQATGNTEAFF. The rearrangement uses TRBV7-3 and TRBJ1-1, with a weak D call TRBD1 (5 bases). The CDR3 covers 15 residues. Germline assignment: CDR1 SGHTA and CDR2 FQGTGA. V lost 4 bases, J lost 1 base, and 13 bases lay in between.

This sequence joins TRBV6-1 and TRBJ2-1, with D perhaps matching TRBD2 (5 bases). From germline, CDR1 is MNHNS and CDR2 SASEGT. The V end lost 4 bases, the J end lost 7 bases, and 14 bases lay between the germline ends. The CDR3 has 14 residues. CDR3 nucleotides: TGTGCCAGCAGTGGCCCAGACGGGGTAAATGAGCAGTTCTTC. Translating it yields CASSGPDGVNEQFF.

This chain joins TRBV15 and TRBJ2-2; D is undetermined. V shed 4 bases and J shed 4 bases, with 13 bases lying between them. CDR1 LNHNV and CDR2 YYDKDF come from the germline V gene (reference sequence). This CDR3 is 15 amino acids long. CDR3: CATSTALRPTGELFF. The CDR3 coding sequence is TGTGCCACCAGCACCGCACTGAGGCCCACCGGGGAGCTGTTTTTT.